The source of this T cell receptor beta chain is a study of T cell changes during pregnancy in multiple sclerosis (dated by TCRdb to between 2018 and 2021). Regarding the study in general: The study looked at changes in the T cell repertoire across pregnancy in women with multiple sclerosis.

Libraries were constructed by the immunoSEQ multiplex PCR assay. TCRdb stores this immuneACCESS table with in-frame sequences only. Part of the clones is absent; in the studies checked, under half of the shortfall reflects unresolved V genes, and no reason is known for the rest. The sample table contains around 50,000 clones; only one count was recorded for 85% to 95% of them. Clones ranked in the top ten supply under 7% of the sample. In the case of this clone: The antigen it binds to is not known. No base qualities exist here, and no much larger clone lies one base off it.

This specimen was CD8+ T cells from peripheral blood mononuclear cells, taken in the first trimester of pregnancy. The receptor was derived from a female donor with multiple sclerosis, enrolled in a pregnancy study.

The DNA is TGTGCCAGCAGCGAAGGGCCGGGGGACCCCTACGAGCAGTACTTC. This translates into CASSEGPGDPYEQYF. The receptor chain draws on TRBV9 and TRBJ2-7, with a tentative D gene TRBD2 over 6 matching bases. The CDR3 measures 15 amino acids from cysteine to phenylalanine. Only the CDR3 portion is preserved as DNA: 45 bases, with reading frame beginning at the first base. From a lookup of the germline V gene, CDR1 and CDR2 are SGDLS and YYNGEE. V is pared back by 3 bases and J by 2 bases, with 15 bases lying between the germline termini.